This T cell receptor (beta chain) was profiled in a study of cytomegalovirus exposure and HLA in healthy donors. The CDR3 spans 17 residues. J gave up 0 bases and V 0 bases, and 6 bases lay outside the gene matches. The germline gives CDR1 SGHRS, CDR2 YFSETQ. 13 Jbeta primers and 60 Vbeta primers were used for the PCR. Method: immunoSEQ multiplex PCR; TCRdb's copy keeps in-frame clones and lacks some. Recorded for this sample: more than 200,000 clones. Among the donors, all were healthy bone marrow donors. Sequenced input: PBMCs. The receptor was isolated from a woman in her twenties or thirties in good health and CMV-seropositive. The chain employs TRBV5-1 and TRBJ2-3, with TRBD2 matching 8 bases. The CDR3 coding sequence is TGCGCCAGCAGCTTGGGGGTAGGGACTAGAAGCACAGATACGCAGTATTTT. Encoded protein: CASSLGVGTRSTDTQYF.